This TCR beta chain was sequenced during a study of T cell responses to AZD1222 COVID-19 vaccine. Overall study: Both about-4-week and about-12-week second-dose recipients were combined. Study-wide results and limits: Spike-specific TCR breadth and depth were elevated following two AZD1222 doses. Sampling captured repertoires only after the peak T cell response. Donors were largely white British and mainly female; clonal diversity was possibly underestimated.

Germline assignment: CDR1 SGHDT and CDR2 YYEEEE. V lost 4 bases, J lost 10 bases, and 23 bases lay in between. This CDR3 has 15 amino acids. Note on this clone: The target antigen is unknown.

The assay was immunoSEQ multiplex PCR, and TCRdb's table has in-frame clones only and misses some. The sample gives more than 100,000 clones, 88% of which show up once; around 5% is in the top ten. The genes are TRBV5-6 and TRBJ1-1; D unresolved. The clonotype was recovered from an adult in good health. Sample: peripheral blood, taken on day 0 of AZD1222 vaccination. The DNA for the CDR3 is TGTGCCAGCAGCCCGGGAGCAGGAATCACGGCACGAGCTTTCTTT. This encodes CASSPGAGITARAFF.